This T cell receptor beta chain was retrieved from a study of blood T cell repertoires in COVID-19. Study at large: The study drew acute and convalescent COVID-19 samples from the United States, Italy and Spain. The cDNA or gDNA used as material had been derived from T cells, B-cell-depleted T cells, or PBMCs.

In the authors' methods: Researchers report that nucleated cell counts were estimated from reference gene primer amplification. Assay: immunoSEQ multiplex PCR; the TCRdb copy retains only in-frame clones and omits some. Clonal size and the V and J genes are those of that table, whereas D and trimming came from the DNA. Found here are 220,000 or so clones, over 60% of them singletons; the top ten hold 5.5%. The CDR3 is 16 amino acids. Germline-derived CDR1 and CDR2 are SGHTS and YDEGEE. The V end lost 0 bases, the J end lost 0 bases, and 10 bases lay between the germline ends. The sequencing sample was made of peripheral blood. The chain carries TRBV5-8 and TRBJ1-3; D may be TRBD1 (5 bases). The TCR comes from a woman in her 70s with acute or convalescent COVID-19. DNA of the CDR3: TGTGCCAGCAGCTTGGCAGGGTTCAGCTCTGGAAACACCATATATTTT. Its translation: CASSLAGFSSGNTIYF.